This T cell receptor beta chain was sequenced during a study of blood T cell repertoires in COVID-19. The CDR3 has 19 residues. V lost 0 bases and J lost 0, with 21 bases in between. Germline CDR1 reads SGHRS; CDR2 reads YFSETQ. Original handling: Estimation of nucleated cell counts was performed using reference gene primer amplification. Sequenced by immunoSEQ multiplex PCR; TCRdb stores in-frame clones only, minus some. The V and J calls and clone size are taken from that table; D and trimming were inferred from the DNA. The table includes approximately 75,000 clones, roughly 80% detected once. The chain has TRBV5-1 and TRBJ1-2; a weak D match, TRBD1 (5 bases). The specimen was peripheral blood. The clonotype was recovered from a woman of 80 years or more with acute or convalescent COVID-19. The CDR3 here is CASSLGAVLRQGPNYGYTF. DNA for the CDR3: TGCGCCAGCAGCTTGGGGGCCGTCCTTCGGCAGGGCCCTAACTATGGCTACACCTTC.